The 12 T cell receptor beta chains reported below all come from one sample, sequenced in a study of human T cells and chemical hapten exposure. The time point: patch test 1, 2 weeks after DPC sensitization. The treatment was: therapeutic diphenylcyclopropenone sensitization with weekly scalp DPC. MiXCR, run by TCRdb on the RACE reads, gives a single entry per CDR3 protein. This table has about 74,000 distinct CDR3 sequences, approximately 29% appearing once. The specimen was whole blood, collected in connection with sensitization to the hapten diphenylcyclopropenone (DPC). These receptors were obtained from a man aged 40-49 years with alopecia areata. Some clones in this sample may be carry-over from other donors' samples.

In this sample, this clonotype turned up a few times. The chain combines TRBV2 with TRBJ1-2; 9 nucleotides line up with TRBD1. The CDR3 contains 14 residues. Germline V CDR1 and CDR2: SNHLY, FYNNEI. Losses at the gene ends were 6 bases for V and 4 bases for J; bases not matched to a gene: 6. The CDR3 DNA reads TGTGCCAGCAGCGGGACAGGGACGAGCTATGGCTACACCTTC. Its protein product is CASSGTGTSYGYTF.

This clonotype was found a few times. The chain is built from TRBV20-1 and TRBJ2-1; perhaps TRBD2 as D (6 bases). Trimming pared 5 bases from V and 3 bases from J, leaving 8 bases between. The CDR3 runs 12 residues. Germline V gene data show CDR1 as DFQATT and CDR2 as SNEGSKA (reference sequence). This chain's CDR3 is CSAADYYNEQFF. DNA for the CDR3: TGCAGTGCTGCGGACTACTACAATGAGCAGTTCTTC.

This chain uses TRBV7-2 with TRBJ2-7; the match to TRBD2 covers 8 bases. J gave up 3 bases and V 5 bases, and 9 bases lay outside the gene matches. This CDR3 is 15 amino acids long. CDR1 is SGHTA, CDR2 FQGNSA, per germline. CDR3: CASSQEAGAGYEQYF. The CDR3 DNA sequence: TGTGCCAGCAGCCAAGAAGCGGGGGCGGGCTACGAGCAGTACTTC.

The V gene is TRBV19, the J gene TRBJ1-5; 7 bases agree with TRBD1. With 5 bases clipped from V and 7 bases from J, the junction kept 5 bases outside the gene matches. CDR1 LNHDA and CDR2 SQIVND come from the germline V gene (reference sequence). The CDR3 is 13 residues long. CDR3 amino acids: CASSPTGAQPQHF. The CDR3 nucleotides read TGTGCCAGTAGTCCAACAGGGGCCCAGCCCCAGCATTTT.

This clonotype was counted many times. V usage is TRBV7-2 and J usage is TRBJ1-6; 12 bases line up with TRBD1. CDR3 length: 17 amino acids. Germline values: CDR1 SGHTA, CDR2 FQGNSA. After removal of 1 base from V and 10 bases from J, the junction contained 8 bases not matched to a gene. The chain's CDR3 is CASSLEGQGAFESPLHF. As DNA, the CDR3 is TGTGCCAGCAGCTTAGAGGGACAGGGGGCCTTCGAGTCACCCCTCCACTTT.

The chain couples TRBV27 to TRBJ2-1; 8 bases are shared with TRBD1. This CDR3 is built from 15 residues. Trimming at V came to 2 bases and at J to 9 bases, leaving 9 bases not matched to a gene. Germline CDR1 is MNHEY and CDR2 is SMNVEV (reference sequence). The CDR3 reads CASSLSLTGVGEQFF. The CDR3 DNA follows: TGTGCCAGCAGTTTAAGTTTGACAGGGGTCGGTGAGCAGTTCTTC.

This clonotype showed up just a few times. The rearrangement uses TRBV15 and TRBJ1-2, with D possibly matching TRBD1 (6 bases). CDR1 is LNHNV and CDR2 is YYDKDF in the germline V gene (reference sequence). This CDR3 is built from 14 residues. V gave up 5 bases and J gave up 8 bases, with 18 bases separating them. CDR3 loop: CATSVRTAQRGYTF. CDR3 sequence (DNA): TGTGCCACCAGCGTCCGGACAGCCCAGAGAGGCTACACCTTC.

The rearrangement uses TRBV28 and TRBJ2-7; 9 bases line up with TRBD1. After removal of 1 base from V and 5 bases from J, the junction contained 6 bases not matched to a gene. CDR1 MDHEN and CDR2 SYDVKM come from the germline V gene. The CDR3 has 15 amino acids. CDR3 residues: CASSLSMGQGHEQYF. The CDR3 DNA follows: TGTGCCAGCAGTTTATCCATGGGACAGGGACACGAGCAGTACTTC. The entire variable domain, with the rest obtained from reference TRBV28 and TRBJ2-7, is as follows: DVKVTQSSRYLVKRTGEKVFLECVQDMDHENMFWYRQDPGLGLRLIYFSYDVKMKEKGDIPEGYSVSREKKERFSLILESASTNQTSMYLCASSLSMGQGHEQYFGPGTRLTVT.

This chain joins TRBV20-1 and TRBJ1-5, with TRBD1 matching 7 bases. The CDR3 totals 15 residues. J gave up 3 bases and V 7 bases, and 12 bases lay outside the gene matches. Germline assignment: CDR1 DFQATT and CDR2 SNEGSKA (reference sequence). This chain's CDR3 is CSVIALGQSNQPQHF. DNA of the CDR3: TGCAGTGTTATAGCCTTGGGACAGTCCAATCAGCCCCAGCATTTT.

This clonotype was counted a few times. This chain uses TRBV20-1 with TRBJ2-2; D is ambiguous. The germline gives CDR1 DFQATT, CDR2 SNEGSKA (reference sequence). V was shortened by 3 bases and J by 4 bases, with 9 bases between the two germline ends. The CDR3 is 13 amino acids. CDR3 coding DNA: TGCAGTGCTAGGGACGTTCGCACCGGGGAGCTGTTTTTT. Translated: CSARDVRTGELFF.

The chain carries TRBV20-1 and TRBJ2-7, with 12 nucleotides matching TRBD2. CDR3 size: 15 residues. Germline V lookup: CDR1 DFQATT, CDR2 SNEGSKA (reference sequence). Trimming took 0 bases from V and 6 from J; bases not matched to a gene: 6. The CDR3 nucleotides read TGCAGTGCTAGAGATATAGGACTAGCGGGAACCGAGCAGTACTTC. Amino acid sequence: CSARDIGLAGTEQYF.

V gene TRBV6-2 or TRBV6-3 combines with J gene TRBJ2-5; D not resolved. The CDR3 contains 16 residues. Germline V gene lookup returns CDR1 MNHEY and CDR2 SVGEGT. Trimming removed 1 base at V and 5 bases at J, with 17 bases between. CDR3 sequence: CASSYWLGPTAETQYF. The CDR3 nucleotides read TGTGCCAGCAGTTACTGGCTAGGACCCACGGCGGAGACCCAGTACTTC.